Below, one TCR beta chain is given with its context. Its antigen is undetermined. V was cut by 3 bases and J by 12 bases, with 16 bases left in between. The germline V gene has CDR1 SGHNT and CDR2 YYREEE (reference sequence). The CDR3 is 13 residues long. The data derive from a study of OX40 agonist ivuxolimab in advanced cancers. Only in-frame clones appear in the TCRdb table, and some are missing; sequencing was by immunoSEQ multiplex PCR. Of roughly 28,000 clones in the sample, approximately 84% were seen once. Overall study results and limits: Dose levels from 0.1 to 3.0 mg/kg saw CD4+ and CD8+ blood T cells expand clonally by week 6. The study found that CD8+ T cells averaged more expanded clones than CD4+.

Specimen: CD4+ or CD8+ T cells sorted from blood, collected in a trial of the OX40 agonist ivuxolimab. The clonotype comes from an adult with an advanced solid tumor such as melanoma, head and neck, liver or kidney cancer. The gene calls are TRBV5-4 and TRBJ2-1, with D perhaps assigned TRBD1 or TRBD2 (5 bases each). As DNA, the CDR3 is TGTGCCAGCAGCTCATCCAGGGAGTTCGGGCAGTTCTTC. Translation: CASSSSREFGQFF.